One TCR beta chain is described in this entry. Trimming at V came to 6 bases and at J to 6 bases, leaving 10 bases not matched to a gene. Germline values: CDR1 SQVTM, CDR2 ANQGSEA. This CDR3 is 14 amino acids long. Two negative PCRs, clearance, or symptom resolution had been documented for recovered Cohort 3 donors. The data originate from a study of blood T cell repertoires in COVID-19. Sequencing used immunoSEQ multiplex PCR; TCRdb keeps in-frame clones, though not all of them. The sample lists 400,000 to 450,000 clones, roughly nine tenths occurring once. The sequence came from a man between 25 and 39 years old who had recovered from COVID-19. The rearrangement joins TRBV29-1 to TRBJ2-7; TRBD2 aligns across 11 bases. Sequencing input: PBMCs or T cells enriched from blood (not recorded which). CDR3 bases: TGCAGCGTCACTAGCGGGAGTCGGAAAGGCGAGCAGTACTTC. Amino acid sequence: CSVTSGSRKGEQYF.